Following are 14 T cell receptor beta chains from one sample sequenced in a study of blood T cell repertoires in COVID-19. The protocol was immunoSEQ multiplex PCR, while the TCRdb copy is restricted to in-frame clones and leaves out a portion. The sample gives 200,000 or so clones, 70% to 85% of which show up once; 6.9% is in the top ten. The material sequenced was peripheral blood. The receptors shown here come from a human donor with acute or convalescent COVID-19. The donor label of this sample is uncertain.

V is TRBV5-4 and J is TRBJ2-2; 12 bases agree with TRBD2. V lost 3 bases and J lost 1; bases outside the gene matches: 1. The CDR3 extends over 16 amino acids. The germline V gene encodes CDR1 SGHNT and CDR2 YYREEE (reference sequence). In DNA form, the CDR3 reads TGTGCCAGCAGCTCACTAGCGGGAGGGAACACCGGGGAGCTGTTTTTT. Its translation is CASSSLAGGNTGELFF.

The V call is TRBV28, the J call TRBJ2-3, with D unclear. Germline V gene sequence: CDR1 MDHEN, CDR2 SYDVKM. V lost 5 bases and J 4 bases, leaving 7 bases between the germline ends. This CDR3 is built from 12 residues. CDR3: CASSIRSDTQYF. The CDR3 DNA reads TGTGCCAGCAGTATTCGTTCAGATACGCAGTATTTT.

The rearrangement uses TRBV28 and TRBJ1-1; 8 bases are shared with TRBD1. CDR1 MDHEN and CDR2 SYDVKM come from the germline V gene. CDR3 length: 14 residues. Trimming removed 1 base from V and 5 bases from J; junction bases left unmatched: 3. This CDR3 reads CASSLFRGPTEAFF. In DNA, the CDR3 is TGTGCCAGCAGTTTATTCAGGGGGCCTACTGAAGCTTTCTTT.

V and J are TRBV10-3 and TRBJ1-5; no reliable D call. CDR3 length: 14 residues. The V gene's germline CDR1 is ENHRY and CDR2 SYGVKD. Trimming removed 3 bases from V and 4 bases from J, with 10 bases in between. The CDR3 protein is CAISDGGTNQPQHF. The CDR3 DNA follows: TGTGCCATCAGTGACGGCGGAACGAATCAGCCCCAGCATTTT.

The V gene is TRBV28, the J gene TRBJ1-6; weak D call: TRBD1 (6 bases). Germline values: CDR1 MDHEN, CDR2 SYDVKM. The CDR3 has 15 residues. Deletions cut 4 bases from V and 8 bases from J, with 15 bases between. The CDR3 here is CASSSPTGPDSPLHF. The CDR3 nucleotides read TGTGCCAGCAGTTCCCCGACAGGTCCGGATTCACCCCTCCACTTT.

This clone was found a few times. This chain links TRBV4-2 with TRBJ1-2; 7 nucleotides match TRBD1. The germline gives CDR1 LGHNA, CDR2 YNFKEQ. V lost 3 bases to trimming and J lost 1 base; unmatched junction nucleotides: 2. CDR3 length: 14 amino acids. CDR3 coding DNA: TGTGCCAGCAGCCAGGCAGGGGGTAACTATGGCTACACCTTC. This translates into CASSQAGGNYGYTF.

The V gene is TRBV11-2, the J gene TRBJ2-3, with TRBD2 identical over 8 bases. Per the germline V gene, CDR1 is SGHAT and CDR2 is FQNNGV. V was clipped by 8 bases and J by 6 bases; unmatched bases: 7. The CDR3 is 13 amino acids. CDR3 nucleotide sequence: TGTGCCAGCGGAGGACTAGCATCGGATACGCAGTATTTT. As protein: CASGGLASDTQYF.

The chain's CDR3 is CASVRAGGPYEQFF. In DNA form, the CDR3 reads TGTGCCAGCGTCCGGGCGGGAGGGCCCTATGAGCAGTTCTTC. V usage is TRBV27 and J usage is TRBJ2-1; 9 bases are a match to TRBD2. With V trimmed by 8 bases and J by 8 bases, 10 bases remained unmatched. The CDR3 is made up of 14 amino acids. Germline CDR1 and CDR2: MNHEY and SMNVEV (reference sequence).

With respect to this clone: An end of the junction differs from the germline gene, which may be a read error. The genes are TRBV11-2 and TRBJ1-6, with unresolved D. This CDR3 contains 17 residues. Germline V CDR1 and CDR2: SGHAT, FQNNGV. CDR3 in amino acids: CASSLDTSYSDNSPLHF. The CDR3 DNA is TGTGCCAGCAGCTTAGACACCTCCTACTCCGATAATTCACCCCTCCACTTT.

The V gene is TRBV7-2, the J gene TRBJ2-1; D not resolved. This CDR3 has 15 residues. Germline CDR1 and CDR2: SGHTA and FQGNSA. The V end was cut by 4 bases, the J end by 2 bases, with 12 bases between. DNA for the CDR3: TGTGCCAGCAGCTCCTCAGTGGGCCCCTACAATGAGCAGTTCTTC. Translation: CASSSSVGPYNEQFF.

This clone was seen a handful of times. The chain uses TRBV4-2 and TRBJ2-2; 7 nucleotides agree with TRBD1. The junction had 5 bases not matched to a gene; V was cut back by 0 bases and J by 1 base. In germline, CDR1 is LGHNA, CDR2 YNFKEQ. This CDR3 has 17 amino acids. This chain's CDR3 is CASSQETGTENTGELFF. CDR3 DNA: TGTGCCAGCAGCCAAGAAACCGGGACAGAGAACACCGGGGAGCTGTTTTTT.

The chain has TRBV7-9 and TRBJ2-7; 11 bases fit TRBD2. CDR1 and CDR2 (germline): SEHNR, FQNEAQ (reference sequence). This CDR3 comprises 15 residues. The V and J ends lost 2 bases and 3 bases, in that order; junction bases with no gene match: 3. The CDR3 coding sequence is TGTGCCAGCAGCTTAACCGGGACTAGCGGCTACGAGCAGTACTTC. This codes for CASSLTGTSGYEQYF. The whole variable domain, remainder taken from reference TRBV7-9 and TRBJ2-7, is DTGVSQNPRHKITKRGQNVTFRCDPISEHNRLYWYRQTLGQGPEFLTYFQNEAQLEKSRLLSDRFSAERPKGSFSTLEIQRTEQGDSAMYLCASSLTGTSGYEQYFGPGTRLTVT.

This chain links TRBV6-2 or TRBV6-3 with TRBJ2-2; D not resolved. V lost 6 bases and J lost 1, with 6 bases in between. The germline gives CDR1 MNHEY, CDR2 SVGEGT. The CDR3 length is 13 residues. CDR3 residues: CASSRQNTGELFF. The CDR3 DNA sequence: TGTGCCAGCAGCCGACAGAACACCGGGGAGCTGTTTTTT.

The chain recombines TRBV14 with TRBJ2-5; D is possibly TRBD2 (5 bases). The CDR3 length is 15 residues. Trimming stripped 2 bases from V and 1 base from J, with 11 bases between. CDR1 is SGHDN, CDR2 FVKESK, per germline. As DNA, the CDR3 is TGTGCCAGCAGCCAAATTTTAGCGACCCAAGAGACCCAGTACTTC. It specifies CASSQILATQETQYF.